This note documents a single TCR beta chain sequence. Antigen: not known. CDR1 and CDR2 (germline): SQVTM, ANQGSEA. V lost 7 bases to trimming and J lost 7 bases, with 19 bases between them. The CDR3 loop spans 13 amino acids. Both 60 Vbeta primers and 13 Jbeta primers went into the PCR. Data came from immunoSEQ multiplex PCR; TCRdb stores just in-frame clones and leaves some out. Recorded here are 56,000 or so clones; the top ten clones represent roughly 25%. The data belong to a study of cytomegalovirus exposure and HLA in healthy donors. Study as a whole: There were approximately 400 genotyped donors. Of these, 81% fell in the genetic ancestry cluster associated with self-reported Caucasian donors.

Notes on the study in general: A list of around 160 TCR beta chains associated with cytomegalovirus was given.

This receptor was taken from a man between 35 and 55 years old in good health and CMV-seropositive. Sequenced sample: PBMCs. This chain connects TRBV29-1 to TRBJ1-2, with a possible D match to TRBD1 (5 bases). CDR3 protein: CSASGGGYVGYTF. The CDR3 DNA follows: TGCAGCGCGTCGGGCGGGGGGTACGTTGGCTACACCTTC.